This T cell receptor (beta chain) was observed in a study of CD8+CD57+ T cells in acquired aplastic anemia. At the level of the study: Healthy donors had, on average, around 11 million reads for their CD4+ cells.

V lost 3 bases to trimming and J lost 4 bases, with 16 bases between them. This CDR3 is 15 amino acids long. Germline values: CDR1 MDHEN, CDR2 SYDVKM. This clonotype was counted ten times or more. Profiles of TCR beta VDJ and CDR3 were generated from a genomic DNA template. TCRdb called the reads again in MiXCR, with one record for every CDR3 protein. The sample consists of approximately 70,000 distinct CDR3 sequences, around 55% of them appearing once. Sequencing used sorted CD4+, CD8+, or CD8+CD57+ T cells (not recorded which) from PBMCs. The gene calls are TRBV28 and TRBJ2-7; D call uncertain. The clonotype originates from a human donor in good health, serving as a control. The DNA of the CDR3 is TGTGCCAGCAGTTTTATTCTGGAGAATCTTTACGAGCAGTACTTC. Protein product: CASSFILENLYEQYF.